The 7 T cell receptor beta chains given below trace back to one sample, sequenced in a study of shared clonotypes between healthy human individuals. The data were produced by immunoSEQ multiplex PCR, yet TCRdb's version contains in-frame clones alone and is incomplete. Of approximately 460,000 clones listed, roughly three quarters are singletons. Sequencing used PBMCs. These receptors were taken from a woman between 40 and 50 years old in good health. Some clones in this sample may be carry-over from other donors' samples.

The rearrangement links TRBV29-1 to TRBJ2-5, with D perhaps being TRBD1 or TRBD2 (5 bases each). Trimming removed 6 bases at V and 2 bases at J, with 10 bases between. In germline, CDR1 is SQVTM, CDR2 ANQGSEA. The CDR3 has 12 amino acids. The DNA for the CDR3 is TGCAGCGTGGGGGTAGCACAAGAGACCCAGTACTTC. Translating it yields CSVGVAQETQYF. The full variable domain, its missing parts supplied by reference TRBV29-1 and TRBJ2-5, is SAVISQKPSRDICQRGTSLTIQCQVDSQVTMMFWYRQQPGQSLTLIATANQGSEATYESGFVIDKFPISRPNLTFSTLTVSNMSPEDSSIYLCSVGVAQETQYFGPGTRLLVL.

The chain couples TRBV4-1 to TRBJ1-2; D ambiguous. Trimming pared 1 base from V and 6 bases from J, leaving 9 bases between. This CDR3 contains 13 residues. Germline V gives CDR1 MGHRA, CDR2 YSYEKL. CDR3 protein: CASSQGRRHGYTF. The CDR3, as DNA: TGCGCCAGCAGCCAAGGGAGGAGGCATGGCTACACCTTC.

The chain uses TRBV5-4 and TRBJ2-3; 8 bases are a match to TRBD2. Germline loops: CDR1 SGHNT, CDR2 YYREEE (reference sequence). The V gene end was trimmed by 4 bases and the J gene end by 0 bases; junction bases not matched to a gene: 4. The length of the CDR3 is 15 residues. This chain's CDR3 is CASSPGGRSTDTQYF. DNA of the CDR3: TGTGCCAGCAGCCCGGGCGGGAGGAGCACAGATACGCAGTATTTT.

J is TRBJ2-7 and V is TRBV19; D remains unclear. Trimming removed 1 base from V and 3 bases from J, with 7 bases in between. Germline CDR1 is LNHDA and CDR2 is SQIVND (reference sequence). The CDR3 covers 13 residues. In nucleotides, the CDR3 is TGTGCCAGTAGTATAGGAACTAACTACGAGCAGTACTTC. This sequence encodes CASSIGTNYEQYF.

V gene TRBV18 combines with J gene TRBJ2-7; TRBD1 aligns across 7 bases. The V gene end was trimmed by 2 bases and the J gene end by 6 bases; junction bases not matched to a gene: 10. Germline V gene data show CDR1 as KGHSH and CDR2 as LQKENI. The CDR3 spans 15 residues. The CDR3 DNA reads as TGTGCCAGCTCACCAATCTCCCAGGGGGTTGGCGAGCAGTACTTC. Translated, it gives CASSPISQGVGEQYF.

The genes are TRBV4-3 and TRBJ2-2; 11 bases are shared with TRBD2. The CDR3 runs to 18 residues. V lost 2 bases to trimming and J lost 2 bases; unmatched junction nucleotides: 7. CDR1 LGHNA and CDR2 YSLEER come from the germline V gene. The CDR3 nucleotides are TGCGCCAGCAGCCAAAATACCGGGACTAGCGGAAACACCGGGGAGCTGTTTTTT. Amino acids: CASSQNTGTSGNTGELFF.

In its sample, this clone was seen once. V and J are TRBV9 and TRBJ2-2; 7 bases are a match to TRBD2. Germline CDR1 SGDLS, CDR2 YYNGEE. The trim removed 1 base at V and 4 bases at J, leaving 10 bases unmatched. CDR3 length equals 17 residues. The CDR3 region has the DNA TGTGCCAGCAGCGTAAGTGGGAGGGCCTCCCCCACCGGGGAGCTGTTTTTT. Amino acids: CASSVSGRASPTGELFF.